The sequence of this T cell receptor beta chain was determined in a study of CD8 T cells in Susac syndrome. With random hexamers, reverse transcription was performed on about 0.45 to 1 ug of RNA. Amplification of TCR beta CDR3 was carried out by immunoSEQ multiplex PCR, which covered 54 Vbeta and 13 Jbeta segments. TCRdb called the immunoSEQ multiplex PCR reads again in MiXCR, with one record for every CDR3 protein. The sample has 250,000 to 300,000 distinct CDR3 sequences, about 89% seen once. The CDR3 spans 11 residues. V shed 5 bases and J shed 0 bases, with 4 bases lying between them. Per germline, CDR1 SQVTM and CDR2 ANQGSEA. Stable or active relapsing-remitting multiple sclerosis, untreated and meeting revised McDonald criteria, defined the controls.

The sequencing sample was made of CD8+ T cells from PBMCs. The chain combines TRBV29-1 with TRBJ1-1, with D unclear. The sequence came from a human donor with multiple sclerosis. CDR3 in DNA: TGCAGCGTTCGAGTGAACACTGAAGCTTTCTTT. Translating it yields CSVRVNTEAFF.